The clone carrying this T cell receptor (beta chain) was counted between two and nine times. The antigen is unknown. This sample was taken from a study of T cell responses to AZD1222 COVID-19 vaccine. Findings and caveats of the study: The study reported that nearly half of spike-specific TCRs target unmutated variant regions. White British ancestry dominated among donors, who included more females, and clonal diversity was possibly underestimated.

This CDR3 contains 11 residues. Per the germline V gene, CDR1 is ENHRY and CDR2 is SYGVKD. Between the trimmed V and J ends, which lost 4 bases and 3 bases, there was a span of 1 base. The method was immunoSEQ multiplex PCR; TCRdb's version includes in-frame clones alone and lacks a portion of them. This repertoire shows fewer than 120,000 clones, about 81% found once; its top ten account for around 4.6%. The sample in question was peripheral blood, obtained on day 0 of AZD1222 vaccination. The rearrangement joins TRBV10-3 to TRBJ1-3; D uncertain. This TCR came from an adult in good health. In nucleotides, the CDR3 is TGTGCCATCAGTGGTGGAAACACCATATATTTT. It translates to CAISGGNTIYF.